A single sample is the source of the 15 T cell receptor beta chains below, sequenced in a study of T-cell reconstitution after alpha-beta-depleted transplantation in children. The TCRbeta library incorporated unique molecular identifiers. TCRdb processed the PCR reads anew with MiXCR; each CDR3 protein has one entry. In the table there are 250,000 to 400,000 distinct CDR3 sequences, approximately 23% of which are singletons. The sample was PBMCs, mostly from graft donor cells, taken 180 days after TCRalphabeta/CD19-depleted stem cell transplant. These receptors were taken from a male patient younger than 18 who had a stem cell transplant for acute lymphoblastic leukemia, so the T cells may come from the graft donor.

Many counts were recorded for this clonotype. The rearrangement joins TRBV12-3 or TRBV12-4 to TRBJ2-7, with 8 positions matching TRBD1. This CDR3 is 16 amino acids long. Germline trimming cut 4 bases from V and 0 bases from J; bases unmatched to any gene: 8. In DNA form, the CDR3 reads TGTGCCAGCAGTTACCCCCGGACAGGGCACTCCTACGAGCAGTACTTC. It specifies CASSYPRTGHSYEQYF.

This sequence joins TRBV6-1 and TRBJ2-5; TRBD2 matches at 8 bases. The CDR3 covers 14 residues. J gave up 5 bases and V 6 bases, and 8 bases lay outside the gene matches. CDR1 and CDR2 from the germline V gene are MNHNS and SASEGT. CDR3 residues: CASSPGLDRETQYF. CDR3 nucleotide sequence: TGTGCCAGCAGCCCGGGACTAGACAGGGAGACCCAGTACTTC.

The chain recombines TRBV3-1 with TRBJ2-7; TRBD2 might be the D (5 bases). There are 17 residues in the CDR3. V lost 4 bases and J 2 bases, leaving 21 bases between the germline ends. Germline V CDR1 and CDR2: LGHDT, YNNKEL (reference sequence). DNA for the CDR3: TGTGCCAGCAGCCCCCAGATCACACCGGGATCAACCTACGAGCAGTACTTC. Amino acid sequence: CASSPQITPGSTYEQYF.

CDR3 sequence: CASRPGQGGGYTF. Here the CDR3 DNA reads TGTGCCAGCAGACCTGGACAGGGCGGTGGCTACACCTTC. The chain carries TRBV7-8 and TRBJ1-2; 8 bases are a match to TRBD1. The CDR3 consists of 13 residues. The V and J ends lost 6 bases and 7 bases, in that order; junction bases with no gene match: 7. CDR1 SGHVS and CDR2 FQNEAQ come from the germline V gene.

This chain connects TRBV18 to TRBJ1-5; D is undetermined. CDR3 length: 13 amino acids. CDR1 KGHSH and CDR2 LQKENI come from the germline V gene. V lost 3 bases and J lost 9, with 12 bases in between. The CDR3 DNA reads as TGTGCCAGCTCACCCAACCTTAAGGGGCCCCAGCATTTT. Its translation is CASSPNLKGPQHF.

This chain connects TRBV7-3 to TRBJ2-5; D remains ambiguous. The CDR3 spans 15 residues. V was cut by 6 bases and J by 1 base, with 15 bases left in between. In germline, CDR1 is SGHTA, CDR2 FQGTGA. The CDR3 coding sequence is TGTGCCAGCAGTTCCCTACACGGGTCCCAAGAGACCCAGTACTTC. Translated, it gives CASSSLHGSQETQYF.

The rearrangement links TRBV29-1 to TRBJ2-7, with D possibly TRBD1 on 5 matching bases. V dropped 5 bases and J dropped 1 base, with 21 bases sitting between them. This CDR3 comprises 16 residues. The germline gives CDR1 SQVTM, CDR2 ANQGSEA. As DNA, the CDR3 is TGCAGCGTTATAGGGGCATGGGGATCCCTTTCCTACGAGCAGTACTTC. This codes for CSVIGAWGSLSYEQYF.

This clonotype was seen more than once but under ten times. The chain links TRBV5-6 to TRBJ2-7; 7 nucleotides line up with TRBD1. Looked up from germline, CDR1 is SGHDT and CDR2 is YYEEEE. The CDR3 sequence is 12 residues long. V shed 4 bases and J 6 bases; nucleotides not matched to a gene: 4. CDR3 bases: TGTGCCAGCAGCCGCACAGGGGTCGAGCAGTACTTC. Translated: CASSRTGVEQYF.

V gene TRBV7-9 combines with J gene TRBJ1-1; D not certain. CDR3 length equals 14 residues. Germline values: CDR1 SEHNR, CDR2 FQNEAQ (reference sequence). With 5 bases removed from V and 1 base from J, the gap between germline ends came to 11 bases. In DNA form, the CDR3 reads TGTGCCAGCAGCCTCCCGCAGTGGAACACTGAAGCTTTCTTT. It yields the protein CASSLPQWNTEAFF.

The table lists this clonotype with a few counts. The chain employs TRBV7-8 and TRBJ1-6; D possibly corresponds to TRBD1 (5 bases). Trimming took 3 bases from V and 7 from J, leaving 13 bases between them. Germline-derived CDR1 and CDR2 are SGHVS and FQNEAQ. The CDR3 contains 15 residues. CDR3: CASSLGRDPNSPLHF. The CDR3 bases are TGTGCCAGCAGCTTGGGTAGGGACCCCAATTCACCCCTCCACTTT. Using reference TRBV7-8 and TRBJ1-6 for the parts outside the CDR3, the full variable domain is GAGVSQSPRYKVAKRGQDVALRCDPISGHVSLFWYQQALGQGPEFLTYFQNEAQLDKSGLPSDRFFAERPEGSVSTLKIQRTQQEDSAVYLCASSLGRDPNSPLHFGNGTRLTVT.

This clonotype occurred a few times. V gene TRBV6-5 combines with J gene TRBJ2-7, with 14 bases that match TRBD2. J was trimmed by 5 bases and V by 2 bases; bases with no gene match: 8. The CDR3 consists of 17 residues. Germline V lookup: CDR1 MNHEY, CDR2 SVGAGI. Written as DNA, the CDR3 is TGTGCCAGCAGTTACGCCCGACTAGCGGGAGGGCTCAACGAGCAGTACTTC. This encodes CASSYARLAGGLNEQYF.

This sequence joins TRBV5-1 and TRBJ1-2, with TRBD1 matching over 10 bases. CDR1 SGHRS and CDR2 YFSETQ come from the germline V gene. This CDR3 spans 15 amino acids. The junction had 12 bases not matched to a gene; V was cut back by 4 bases and J by 9 bases. The CDR3 reads CASSPYDRGRLRYTF. CDR3 in DNA: TGCGCCAGCAGCCCCTACGACAGGGGGCGGTTACGCTACACCTTC.

The rearrangement uses TRBV7-6 and TRBJ2-7, with 8 nucleotides matching TRBD2. CDR3 size: 14 residues. Per germline, CDR1 SGHVS and CDR2 FNYEAQ. J gave up 4 bases and V 5 bases, and 7 bases lay outside the gene matches. In DNA form, the CDR3 reads TGTGCCAGCAGCCCCATAGCGGGAAAGTACGAGCAGTACTTC. Its translation: CASSPIAGKYEQYF.

V and J are TRBV4-1 and TRBJ2-3; D gene uncertain. Between the trimmed V and J ends, which lost 0 bases and 2 bases, there was a span of 9 bases. In germline, CDR1 is MGHRA, CDR2 YSYEKL. The CDR3 loop spans 15 amino acids. CDR3 nucleotides: TGCGCCAGCAGCCAAGATTGGACCTTCACAGATACGCAGTATTTT. This gives the protein CASSQDWTFTDTQYF.

J is TRBJ2-7 and V is TRBV2; D remains unclear. V gave up 7 bases and J gave up 1 base, with 8 bases separating them. The CDR3 consists of 12 residues. Germline V gene sequence: CDR1 SNHLY, CDR2 FYNNEI. The chain's CDR3 is CASKFLSYEQYF. In DNA, the CDR3 is TGTGCCAGCAAATTCCTTTCCTACGAGCAGTACTTC.